These 32 T cell receptor beta chains were sequenced from one sample in a study of early T cells in non-severe SARS-CoV-2 infection. TCRdb reanalysed the 5' RACE reads using MiXCR and keeps one entry per CDR3 protein. This sample carries approximately 49,000 distinct CDR3 sequences, about 10% of them seen once, and the ten largest clones take 9.1%. Sequencing used whole blood. These receptors originate from an adult who was a healthcare worker with PCR-confirmed SARS-CoV-2 infection or an uninfected control (not recorded which).

This clonotype has a count of ten or more. The chain couples TRBV4-1 to TRBJ2-3; D not resolved. With 1 base removed from V and 2 bases from J, the gap between germline ends came to 7 bases. Per the germline V gene, CDR1 is MGHRA and CDR2 is YSYEKL. The CDR3 runs 14 residues. The CDR3 coding sequence is TGCGCCAGCAGCCAAGTTGGCTTCACAGATACGCAGTATTTT. Its translation is CASSQVGFTDTQYF.

The chain employs TRBV7-3 and TRBJ1-3; weak D call: TRBD1 (5 bases). Trimming cost V 0 bases and J 1 base, with 10 bases left between them. Germline V gene sequence: CDR1 SGHTA, CDR2 FQGTGA. CDR3 length equals 16 residues. The CDR3 DNA reads as TGTGCCAGCAGCTTAACCCAGGGAGGATCTGGAAACACCATATATTTT. Amino acids: CASSLTQGGSGNTIYF.

The J gene is TRBJ1-3, the V gene TRBV14; a weak D match, TRBD1 (6 bases). The V and J ends lost 2 bases and 2 bases respectively, with 13 bases between them. The CDR3 has 16 amino acids. From germline, CDR1 is SGHDN and CDR2 FVKESK. The CDR3, as DNA: TGTGCCAGCAGCCAAAGCCGGGGGCCAGCTGGAAACACCATATATTTT. Protein sequence: CASSQSRGPAGNTIYF.

In this sample, this clonotype turned up many times. V is TRBV7-3 and J is TRBJ1-1; D is perhaps TRBD1 (5 bases). Germline V gives CDR1 SGHTA, CDR2 FQGTGA. The CDR3 has 13 amino acids. With 2 bases removed from V and 5 bases from J, the gap between germline ends came to 9 bases. CDR3 amino acids: CASSLQEGTEAFF. CDR3 DNA: TGTGCCAGCAGCTTACAAGAGGGGACTGAAGCTTTCTTT.

The chain is built from TRBV5-1 and TRBJ1-1; a possible D gene is TRBD1 (5 bases). The length of the CDR3 is 15 residues. Germline assignment: CDR1 SGHRS and CDR2 YFSETQ. Between the trimmed V and J ends, which lost 1 base and 6 bases, there was a span of 16 bases. The CDR3 here is CASSLRPPGDAEAFF. CDR3 DNA sequence: TGCGCCAGCAGCTTGCGACCCCCGGGGGACGCTGAAGCTTTCTTT.

Ten or more counts support this clonotype. The DNA of the CDR3 is TGTGCCACCAGTGATTGGGGGACTAGCGGGAAAGACAATGAGCAGTTCTTC. Amino acids: CATSDWGTSGKDNEQFF. V usage is TRBV24-1 and J usage is TRBJ2-1; 13 bases align to TRBD2. This CDR3 region has 17 residues. The V gene's germline CDR1 is KGHDR and CDR2 SFDVKD. V was pared by 2 bases and J by 5 bases, with 5 bases of the junction left unmatched.

This clonotype has just a few counts. The chain uses TRBV5-4 and TRBJ2-3, with D possibly TRBD2 on 5 matching bases. V was clipped by 0 bases and J by 2 bases, with 10 bases between them. This CDR3 is built from 15 residues. Germline V gene lookup returns CDR1 SGHNT and CDR2 YYREEE (reference sequence). The CDR3 sequence: CASSLGTYLTDTQYF. The CDR3 DNA reads as TGTGCCAGCAGCTTGGGGACTTACCTCACAGATACGCAGTATTTT. Full variable domain (rest looked up from reference TRBV5-4 and TRBJ2-3): ETGVTQSPTHLIKTRGQQVTLRCSSQSGHNTVSWYQQALGQGPQFIFQYYREEENGRGNFPPRFSGLQFPNYSSELNVNALELDDSALYLCASSLGTYLTDTQYFGPGTRLTVL.

The chain combines TRBV29-1 with TRBJ2-5, with no clear D. Germline V CDR1 and CDR2: SQVTM, ANQGSEA. The V end was cut by 5 bases, the J end by 2 bases, with 12 bases between. The CDR3 is made up of 13 amino acids. CDR3 protein: CSVIRRIQETQYF. The DNA for the CDR3 is TGCAGCGTTATACGACGGATACAAGAGACCCAGTACTTC.

The rearrangement uses TRBV7-9 and TRBJ2-1; either TRBD1 or TRBD2 may fit D (5 bases each). The CDR3 has 13 amino acids. Looked up from germline, CDR1 is SEHNR and CDR2 is FQNEAQ (reference sequence). V was shortened by 1 base and J by 7 bases, with 8 bases between the two germline ends. This chain's CDR3 is CASSLGWGNEQFF. CDR3 DNA: TGTGCCAGCAGCTTAGGCTGGGGGAATGAGCAGTTCTTC.

Here the CDR3 reads CASSRTGGAAGNQPQHF. DNA of the CDR3: TGTGCCAGCAGCCGGACAGGGGGCGCGGCGGGCAATCAGCCCCAGCATTTT. The V gene is TRBV6-5, the J gene TRBJ1-5, with 11 bases matching TRBD1. Looked up from germline, CDR1 is MNHEY and CDR2 is SVGAGI. The CDR3 sequence is 17 residues long. V lost 6 bases, J lost 2 bases, and 9 bases stayed unmatched.

This clonotype was observed at least ten times. The rearrangement uses TRBV19 and TRBJ2-3; 10 positions match TRBD2. V lost 4 bases and J lost 5; bases outside the gene matches: 12. CDR3 length: 17 residues. Looked up from germline, CDR1 is LNHDA and CDR2 is SQIVND (reference sequence). The CDR3 region is CASSSDYRAGGRDTQYF. The CDR3 nucleotides are TGTGCCAGTAGTAGTGACTACAGAGCGGGAGGGCGAGATACGCAGTATTTT.

This clonotype was recorded at least ten times. The CDR3 reads CASSEPGTGGAWQYF. The CDR3 region has the DNA TGTGCCAGCAGCGAGCCCGGGACAGGGGGCGCATGGCAGTACTTC. This chain uses TRBV6-8 with TRBJ2-7; TRBD1 matches 12 bases. The CDR3 sequence is 15 residues long. Germline loops: CDR1 MNHGY, CDR2 SAAAGT. V lost 6 bases and J lost 9; bases outside the gene matches: 12.

The V gene is TRBV11-2, the J gene TRBJ2-3; tentative D call: TRBD2 (5 bases). Deletions cut 3 bases from V and 3 bases from J, with 7 bases between. This CDR3 region has 13 residues. Germline CDR1 reads SGHAT; CDR2 reads FQNNGV. CDR3 in amino acids: CASSFPGTDTQYF. CDR3 DNA sequence: TGTGCCAGCAGCTTTCCGGGGACAGATACGCAGTATTTT.

This clonotype was observed a handful of times. This chain joins TRBV30 and TRBJ2-1; D gene unclear. Trimming removed 4 bases from V and 7 bases from J, with 8 bases in between. The CDR3 totals 11 residues. Germline-derived CDR1 and CDR2 are GTSNPN and SVGIG (reference sequence). The CDR3 region has the DNA TGTGCCTGGAAGATAGGGAATGAGCAGTTCTTC. It codes for CAWKIGNEQFF. Filled out from reference TRBV30 and TRBJ2-1, the complete variable domain reads SQTIHQWPATLVQPVGSPLSLECTVEGTSNPNLYWYRQAAGRGLQLLFYSVGIGQISSEVPQNLSASRPQDRQFILSSKKLLLSDSGFYLCAWKIGNEQFFGPGTRLTVL.

This clonotype appeared many times. J is TRBJ1-1 and V is TRBV6-2 or TRBV6-3; 7 bases agree with TRBD1. The CDR3 spans 17 residues. The V gene end was trimmed by 3 bases and the J gene end by 0 bases; junction bases not matched to a gene: 10. The germline V gene has CDR1 MNHEY and CDR2 SVGEGT. The CDR3 sequence is CASSYPNRGPMNTEAFF. CDR3 nucleotides: TGTGCCAGCAGTTATCCTAACAGGGGCCCCATGAACACTGAAGCTTTCTTT.

This clonotype was seen many times. The chain couples TRBV2 to TRBJ2-3, with D hard to call. Germline V gives CDR1 SNHLY, CDR2 FYNNEI. The CDR3 consists of 11 residues. The V end was cut by 6 bases, the J end by 2 bases, with 3 bases between. CDR3 DNA: TGTGCCAGCAGGGACACAGATACGCAGTATTTT. Protein product: CASRDTDTQYF.

This clonotype was seen many times. The V and J genes are TRBV11-2 and TRBJ2-7; maybe TRBD2 (5 bases). V was pared by 5 bases and J by 2 bases, with 7 bases between. The CDR3 spans 12 residues. Germline loops: CDR1 SGHAT, CDR2 FQNNGV. CDR3 sequence: CASSVTTYEQYF. The DNA of the CDR3 is TGTGCCAGCAGCGTGACTACCTACGAGCAGTACTTC.

This clonotype was observed at least ten times. V and J are TRBV19 and TRBJ2-7; 7 bases are shared with TRBD1. The CDR3 extends over 14 amino acids. From germline, CDR1 is LNHDA and CDR2 SQIVND (reference sequence). Trimming removed 3 bases from V and 3 bases from J; junction bases left unmatched: 5. Here the CDR3 DNA reads TGTGCCAGTAGTATGGGGACAGTGGACTACGAGCAGTACTTC. Amino acid sequence: CASSMGTVDYEQYF.

This chain joins TRBV27 and TRBJ2-1; D not certain. V was shortened by 3 bases and J by 9 bases, with 6 bases between the two germline ends. In germline, CDR1 is MNHEY, CDR2 SMNVEV (reference sequence). This CDR3 is built from 11 residues. CDR3 protein: CASSLGFEQFF. The CDR3 DNA reads as TGTGCCAGCAGTTTGGGTTTTGAGCAGTTCTTC.

This clonotype was seen more than once but under ten times. The chain uses TRBV29-1 and TRBJ2-7; no definite D call. The CDR3 has 12 residues. Trimming removed 4 bases at V and 2 bases at J, with 9 bases between. Germline assignment: CDR1 SQVTM and CDR2 ANQGSEA. The CDR3 nucleotides are TGCAGCGTTGCTCCTGCAGCCTACGAGCAGTACTTC. Translating it yields CSVAPAAYEQYF.

This chain uses TRBV7-2 with TRBJ2-7; D remains ambiguous. The germline V gene has CDR1 SGHTA and CDR2 FQGNSA. V lost 0 bases and J lost 0, with 3 bases in between. This CDR3 is 13 amino acids long. In nucleotides, the CDR3 is TGTGCCAGCAGCTTAGCACTCTCCTACGAGCAGTACTTC. Encoded protein: CASSLALSYEQYF.

This clonotype showed up just a few times. This sequence joins TRBV7-2 and TRBJ2-7, with D possibly being TRBD1 (5 bases). This CDR3 comprises 14 residues. The V end lost 1 base, the J end lost 2 bases, and 9 bases lay between the germline ends. From germline, CDR1 is SGHTA and CDR2 FQGNSA. The CDR3 protein is CASSLEGDTYEQYF. The CDR3 nucleotides read TGTGCCAGCAGCTTAGAAGGGGATACCTACGAGCAGTACTTC.

This clonotype occurred a few times. This chain connects TRBV19 to TRBJ2-1; 12 bases are shared with TRBD2. V trimming: 6 bases; J trimming: 2 bases; junction bases outside the gene matches: 2. Germline V gives CDR1 LNHDA, CDR2 SQIVND (reference sequence). The CDR3 is made up of 15 amino acids. CDR3 amino acids: CASRLAGGPYNEQFF. The CDR3 DNA is TGTGCCAGTAGACTAGCGGGAGGCCCCTACAATGAGCAGTTCTTC.

The sample holds many counts of this clonotype. The junction and the germline gene differ at one end; a read error may be behind it. The gene calls are TRBV18 and TRBJ2-4; 7 bases agree with TRBD1. The germline CDR1 and CDR2 sequences are KGHSH and LQKENI. The CDR3 totals 15 residues. CDR3 nucleotide sequence: TGTGCTAGCTCACTATCCGACAGGGCGAGGAACATTCAGTACTTC. This gives the protein CASSLSDRARNIQYF.

This clonotype came up a few times. This chain joins TRBV7-2 and TRBJ2-7; 9 bases fit TRBD2. Unmatched junction bases numbered 3, after V lost 1 base and J lost 2 bases. The CDR3 spans 15 residues. Germline CDR1 reads SGHTA; CDR2 reads FQGNSA. The CDR3 nucleotides are TGTGCCAGCAGCTTAGGAGCTAGCGGGACCTACGAGCAGTACTTC. Translating it yields CASSLGASGTYEQYF.

Points on this clonotype: Possible read error: a much larger clone is one base away. This likely comes from a read error, as the CDR3 has no conserved phenylalanine or tryptophan at its end. CDR3 protein: CASSPRPGAGELFY. The CDR3 DNA is TGCGCCAGCAGCCCGCGACCAGGGGCCGGGGAGCTGTTTTAT. V is TRBV5-1 and J is TRBJ2-2; D is perhaps TRBD1 (6 bases). Germline V gene data show CDR1 as SGHRS and CDR2 as YFSETQ. With 4 bases removed from V and 6 bases from J, the gap between germline ends came to 13 bases. The CDR3 has 14 amino acids.

V is TRBV14 and J is TRBJ2-1; D may match TRBD1 or TRBD2 (5 bases each). The CDR3 spans 14 residues. CDR1 is SGHDN, CDR2 FVKESK, per germline. The V and J ends lost 0 bases and 8 bases respectively, with 11 bases between them. The CDR3 is CASSQELRGDEQFF. CDR3 DNA sequence: TGTGCCAGCAGCCAAGAGCTTAGAGGGGATGAGCAGTTCTTC.

The chain has TRBV19 and TRBJ2-2; D not resolved. The germline V gene encodes CDR1 LNHDA and CDR2 SQIVND (reference sequence). The CDR3 spans 13 residues. Deletions cut 6 bases from V and 0 bases from J, with 5 bases between. CDR3 protein: CASRTTNTGELFF. CDR3 in DNA: TGTGCCAGTAGGACGACGAACACCGGGGAGCTGTTTTTT.

The chain recombines TRBV4-1 with TRBJ2-7, with 8 bases identical to TRBD2. CDR1 and CDR2 from the germline V gene are MGHRA and YSYEKL. J lost 4 bases, V lost 1 base, and 6 bases had no gene match. This CDR3 spans 15 amino acids. The DNA for the CDR3 is TGCGCCAGCAGCCAAGTCGCGCGGGGGGCGTACGAGCAGTACTTC. Its protein is CASSQVARGAYEQYF.

This clonotype was seen more than once but under ten times. This chain links TRBV29-1 with TRBJ2-1, with 7 bases fitting TRBD2. The CDR3 totals 13 residues. After removal of 5 bases from V and 3 bases from J, the junction contained 4 bases not matched to a gene. From germline, CDR1 is SQVTM and CDR2 ANQGSEA. The CDR3 reads CSVPTSVYNEQFF. The CDR3 DNA reads as TGCAGCGTTCCTACTAGCGTCTACAATGAGCAGTTCTTC.

This clonotype has a count of ten or more. The genes are TRBV27 and TRBJ1-6; TRBD1 agrees at 9 bases. The CDR3 loop spans 19 amino acids. From germline, CDR1 is MNHEY and CDR2 SMNVEV (reference sequence). After removal of 5 bases from V and 0 bases from J, the junction contained 11 bases not matched to a gene. As DNA, the CDR3 is TGTGCCAGCAGTACGCACCGGGACAGGGTTGACTCCTATAATTCACCCCTCCACTTT. Its protein is CASSTHRDRVDSYNSPLHF.

This clonotype has ten or more counts. The chain carries TRBV24-1 and TRBJ2-3; a possible D gene is TRBD2 (6 bases). The germline V gene has CDR1 KGHDR and CDR2 SFDVKD. The CDR3 is 16 amino acids. V was pared by 2 bases and J by 3 bases, with 14 bases between. CDR3 protein: CATSDSRRGLTDTQYF. Written as DNA, the CDR3 is TGTGCCACCAGTGATTCTCGGCGGGGTTTGACAGATACGCAGTATTTT.